This T cell receptor (beta chain) was documented in a study of tumor and adjacent non-tumor tissue in lung cancer. Study information: Stage I to III disease affected over nine men and 5 women aged about 30 to 85. About 4.17 million productive TCRbeta reads were obtained per sample on average. General study findings and limits: Patients with more diverse tumor TCRs had worse survival. Compared with tumor, normal lung showed significantly lower TCR diversity.

RNA was extracted from bulk tissue without any cell sorting. Distant lung tissue was collected more than 3 cm away from the tumor edge. The library came from three nested PCR rounds adapted from ARM-PCR protocols. MiXCR was run by TCRdb on the multiplex PCR reads, yielding one entry per CDR3 protein. Of fewer than 75,000 distinct CDR3 sequences listed, around 80% are singletons. Germline V gene lookup returns CDR1 SGHRS and CDR2 YFSETQ. This CDR3 has 16 residues. Trimming took 0 bases from V and 4 from J, leaving 16 bases between them. This clonotype was observed at least ten times. Its antigen remains unidentified.

The V call is TRBV5-1, the J call TRBJ2-5; D possibly corresponds to TRBD2 (6 bases). The receptor comes from a man aged 55 to 70 with non-small cell lung cancer. The specimen sequenced was distant non-tumor lung tissue. This CDR3 is CASSLVSGGAGETQYF. The CDR3 DNA follows: TGCGCCAGCAGCTTGGTTTCCGGCGGGGCCGGAGAGACCCAGTACTTC. The complete variable domain, with remaining parts taken from reference TRBV5-1 and TRBJ2-5, reads KAGVTQTPRYLIKTRGQQVTLSCSPISGHRSVSWYQQTPGQGLQFLFEYFSETQRNKGNFPGRFSGRQFSNSRSEMNVSTLELGDSALYLCASSLVSGGAGETQYFGPGTRLLVL.